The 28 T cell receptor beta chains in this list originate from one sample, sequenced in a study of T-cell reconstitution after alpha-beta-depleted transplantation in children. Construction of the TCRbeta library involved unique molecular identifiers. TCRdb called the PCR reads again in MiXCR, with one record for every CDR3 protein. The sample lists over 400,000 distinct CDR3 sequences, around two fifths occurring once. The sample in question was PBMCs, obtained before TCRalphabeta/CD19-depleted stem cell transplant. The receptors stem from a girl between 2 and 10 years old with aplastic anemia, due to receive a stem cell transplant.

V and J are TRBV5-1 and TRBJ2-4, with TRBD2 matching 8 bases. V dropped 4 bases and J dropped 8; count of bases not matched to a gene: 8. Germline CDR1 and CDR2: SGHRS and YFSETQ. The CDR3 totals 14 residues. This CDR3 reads CASSLSGTVDIQYF. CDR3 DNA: TGCGCCAGCAGCCTTAGCGGGACGGTAGACATTCAGTACTTC.

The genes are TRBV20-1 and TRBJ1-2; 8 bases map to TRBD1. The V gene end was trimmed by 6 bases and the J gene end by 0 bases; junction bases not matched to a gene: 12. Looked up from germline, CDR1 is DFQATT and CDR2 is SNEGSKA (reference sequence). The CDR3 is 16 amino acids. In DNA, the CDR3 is TGCAGTGCAAACCCCGGGACAGGCTTTTCTAACTATGGCTACACCTTC. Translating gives CSANPGTGFSNYGYTF.

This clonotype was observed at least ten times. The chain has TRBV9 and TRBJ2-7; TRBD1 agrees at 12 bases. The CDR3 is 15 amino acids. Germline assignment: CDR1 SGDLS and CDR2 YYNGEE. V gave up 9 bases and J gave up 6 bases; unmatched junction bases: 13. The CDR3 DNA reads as TGTGCCACTACACCCTCCGGGACAGGGGGCAGCGAGCAGTACTTC. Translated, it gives CATTPSGTGGSEQYF.

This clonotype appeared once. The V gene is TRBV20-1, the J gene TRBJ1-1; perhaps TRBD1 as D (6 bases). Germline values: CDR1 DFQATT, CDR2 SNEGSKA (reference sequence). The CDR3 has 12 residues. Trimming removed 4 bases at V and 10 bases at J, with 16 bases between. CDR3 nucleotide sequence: TGCAGTGCTAAGATTGGGGGGGCTGGAGCTTTCTTT. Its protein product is CSAKIGGAGAFF.

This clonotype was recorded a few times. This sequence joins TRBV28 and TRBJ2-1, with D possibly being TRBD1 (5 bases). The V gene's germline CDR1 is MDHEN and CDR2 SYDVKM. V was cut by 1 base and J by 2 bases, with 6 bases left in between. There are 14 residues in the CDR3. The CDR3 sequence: CASSLYRTYNEQFF. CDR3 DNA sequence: TGTGCCAGCAGTTTATACAGGACCTACAATGAGCAGTTCTTC.

The CDR3 loop is CSAKTGTRRVNEQFF. CDR3 nucleotide sequence: TGCAGTGCTAAGACCGGGACTAGGAGGGTCAATGAGCAGTTCTTC. This chain joins TRBV20-1 and TRBJ2-1; 8 bases are a match to TRBD2. This CDR3 contains 15 residues. Trimming removed 4 bases from V and 6 bases from J; junction bases left unmatched: 11. Germline loops: CDR1 DFQATT, CDR2 SNEGSKA (reference sequence).

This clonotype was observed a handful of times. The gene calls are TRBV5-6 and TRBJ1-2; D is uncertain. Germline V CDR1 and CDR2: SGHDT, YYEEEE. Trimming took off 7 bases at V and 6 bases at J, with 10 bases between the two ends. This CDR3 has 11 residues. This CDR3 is CASGRRNGYTF. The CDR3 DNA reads TGTGCCAGCGGAAGACGAAATGGCTACACCTTC. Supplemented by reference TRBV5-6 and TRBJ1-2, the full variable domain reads DAGVTQSPTHLIKTRGQQVTLRCSPKSGHDTVSWYQQALGQGPQFIFQYYEEEERQRGNFPDRFSGHQFPNYSSELNVNALLLGDSALYLCASGRRNGYTFGSGTRLTVV.

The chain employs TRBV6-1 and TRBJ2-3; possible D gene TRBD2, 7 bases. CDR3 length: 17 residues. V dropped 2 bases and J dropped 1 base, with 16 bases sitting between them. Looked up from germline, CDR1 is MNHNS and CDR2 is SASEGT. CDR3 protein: CASSELWGGVGTDTQYF. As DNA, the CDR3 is TGTGCCAGCAGTGAACTATGGGGGGGCGTGGGCACAGATACGCAGTATTTT.

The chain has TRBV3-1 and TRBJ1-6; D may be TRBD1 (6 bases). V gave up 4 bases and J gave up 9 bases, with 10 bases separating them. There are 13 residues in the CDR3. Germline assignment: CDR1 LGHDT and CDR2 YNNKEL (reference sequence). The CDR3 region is CASSPGRGSPLHF. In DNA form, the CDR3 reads TGTGCCAGCAGCCCGGGCAGGGGTTCACCCCTCCACTTT.

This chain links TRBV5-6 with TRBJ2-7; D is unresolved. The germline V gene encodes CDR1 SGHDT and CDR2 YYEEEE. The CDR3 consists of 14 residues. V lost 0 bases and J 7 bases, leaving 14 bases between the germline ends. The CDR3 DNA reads TGTGCCAGCAGCTTGGCCGCAGATGGTAGGGAGCAGTACTTC. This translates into CASSLAADGREQYF.

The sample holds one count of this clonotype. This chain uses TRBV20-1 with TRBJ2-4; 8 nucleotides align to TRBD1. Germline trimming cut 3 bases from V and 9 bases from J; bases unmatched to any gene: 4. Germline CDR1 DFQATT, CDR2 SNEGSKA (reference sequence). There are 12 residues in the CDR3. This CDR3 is CSASGQGTIQYF. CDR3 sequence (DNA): TGCAGTGCTAGTGGACAGGGAACCATTCAGTACTTC.

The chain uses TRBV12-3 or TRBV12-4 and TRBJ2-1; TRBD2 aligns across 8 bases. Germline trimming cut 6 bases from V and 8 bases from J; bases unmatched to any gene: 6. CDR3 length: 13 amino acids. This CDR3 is CASSGRAGDEQFF. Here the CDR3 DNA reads TGTGCCAGCAGCGGGAGGGCCGGGGATGAGCAGTTCTTC.

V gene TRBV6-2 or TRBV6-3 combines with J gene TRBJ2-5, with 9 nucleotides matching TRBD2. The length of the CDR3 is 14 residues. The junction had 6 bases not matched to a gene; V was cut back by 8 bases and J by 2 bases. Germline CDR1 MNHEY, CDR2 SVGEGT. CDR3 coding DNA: TGTGCCAGCGCGGCTAGCGGGGATCAAGAGACCCAGTACTTC. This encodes CASAASGDQETQYF.

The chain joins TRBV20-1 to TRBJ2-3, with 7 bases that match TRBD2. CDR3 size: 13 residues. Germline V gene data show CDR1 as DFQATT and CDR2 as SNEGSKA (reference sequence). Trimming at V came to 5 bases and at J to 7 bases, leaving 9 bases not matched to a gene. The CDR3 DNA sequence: TGCAGTGCTCGCGGGCTAGCGGAGAATACGCAGTATTTT. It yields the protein CSARGLAENTQYF.

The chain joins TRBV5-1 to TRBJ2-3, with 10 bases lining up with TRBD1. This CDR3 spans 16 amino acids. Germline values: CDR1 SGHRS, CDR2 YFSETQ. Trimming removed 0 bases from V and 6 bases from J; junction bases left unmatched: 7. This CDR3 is CASSLGDRGIGDTQYF. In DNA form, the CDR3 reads TGCGCCAGCAGCTTGGGGGACAGGGGAATAGGGGATACGCAGTATTTT.

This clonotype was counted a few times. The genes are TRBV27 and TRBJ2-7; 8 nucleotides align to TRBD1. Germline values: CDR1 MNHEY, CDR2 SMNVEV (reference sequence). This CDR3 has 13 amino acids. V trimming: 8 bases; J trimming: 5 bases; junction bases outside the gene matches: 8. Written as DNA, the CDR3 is TGTGCCAGCCACGCGACAGGGGCCCACGAGCAGTACTTC. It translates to CASHATGAHEQYF.

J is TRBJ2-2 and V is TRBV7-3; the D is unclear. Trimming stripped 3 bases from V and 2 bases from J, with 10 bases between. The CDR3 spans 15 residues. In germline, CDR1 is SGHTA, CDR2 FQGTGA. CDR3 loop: CASSFYPGNTGELFF. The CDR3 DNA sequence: TGTGCCAGCAGCTTTTATCCGGGTAACACCGGGGAGCTGTTTTTT.

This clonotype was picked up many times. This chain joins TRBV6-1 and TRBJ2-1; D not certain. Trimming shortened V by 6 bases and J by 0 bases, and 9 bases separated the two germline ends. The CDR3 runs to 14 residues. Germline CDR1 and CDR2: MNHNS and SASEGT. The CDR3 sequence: CASRVDYSYNEQFF. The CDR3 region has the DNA TGTGCCAGCAGAGTGGATTACTCCTACAATGAGCAGTTCTTC.

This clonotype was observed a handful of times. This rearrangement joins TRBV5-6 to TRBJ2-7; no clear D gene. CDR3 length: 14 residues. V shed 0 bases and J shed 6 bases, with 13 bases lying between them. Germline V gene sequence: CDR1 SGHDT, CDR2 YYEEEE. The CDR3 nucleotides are TGTGCCAGCAGCTTGGGAGTGGGTACCCTCGAGCAGTACTTC. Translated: CASSLGVGTLEQYF. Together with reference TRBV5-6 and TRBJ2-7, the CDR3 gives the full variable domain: DAGVTQSPTHLIKTRGQQVTLRCSPKSGHDTVSWYQQALGQGPQFIFQYYEEEERQRGNFPDRFSGHQFPNYSSELNVNALLLGDSALYLCASSLGVGTLEQYFGPGTRLTVT.

CDR3 residues: CASSKEELWREGDNEQFF. As DNA, the CDR3 is TGTGCCAGCAGCAAAGAAGAACTTTGGCGGGAGGGAGACAATGAGCAGTTCTTC. V gene TRBV21-1 combines with J gene TRBJ2-1; the table assigns TRBD2, which was not confirmed against the DNA. TRBV21-1 is a documented pseudogene. The CDR3 has 18 residues.

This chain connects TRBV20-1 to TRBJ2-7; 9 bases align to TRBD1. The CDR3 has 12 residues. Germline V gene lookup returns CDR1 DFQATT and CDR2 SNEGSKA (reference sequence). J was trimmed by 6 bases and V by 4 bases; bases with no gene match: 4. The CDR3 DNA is TGCAGTGCTAAGGGACAGGGCTCCGAGCAGTACTTC. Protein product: CSAKGQGSEQYF.

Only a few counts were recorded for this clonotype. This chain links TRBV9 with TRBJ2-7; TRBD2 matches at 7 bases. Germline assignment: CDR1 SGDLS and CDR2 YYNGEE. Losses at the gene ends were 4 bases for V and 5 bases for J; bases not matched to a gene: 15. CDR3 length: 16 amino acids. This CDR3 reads CASSIGRGIAGDEQYF. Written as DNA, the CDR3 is TGTGCCAGCAGCATCGGGCGGGGGATTGCCGGCGACGAGCAGTACTTC.

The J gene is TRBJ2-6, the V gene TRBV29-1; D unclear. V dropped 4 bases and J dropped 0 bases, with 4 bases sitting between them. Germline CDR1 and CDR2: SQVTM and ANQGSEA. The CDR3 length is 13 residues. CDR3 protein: CSVVSSGANVLTF. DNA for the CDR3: TGCAGCGTTGTAAGCTCTGGGGCCAACGTCCTGACTTTC.

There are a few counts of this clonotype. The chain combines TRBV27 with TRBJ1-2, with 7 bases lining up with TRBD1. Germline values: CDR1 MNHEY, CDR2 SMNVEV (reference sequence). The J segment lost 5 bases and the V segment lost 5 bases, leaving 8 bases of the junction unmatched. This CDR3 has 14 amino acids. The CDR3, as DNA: TGTGCCAGCAGTCCGGGACAGCAGCTATATGGCTACACCTTC. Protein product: CASSPGQQLYGYTF.

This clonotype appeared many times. CDR3 protein: CASSAGSGANVLTF. The CDR3 nucleotides read TGCGCCAGCAGTGCAGGGTCTGGGGCCAACGTCCTGACTTTC. The J gene is TRBJ2-6, the V gene TRBV10-2; a weak D match, TRBD1 (5 bases). The CDR3 is made up of 14 amino acids. CDR1 WSHSY and CDR2 SAAADI come from the germline V gene. The V end was cut by 4 bases, the J end by 1 base, with 5 bases between.

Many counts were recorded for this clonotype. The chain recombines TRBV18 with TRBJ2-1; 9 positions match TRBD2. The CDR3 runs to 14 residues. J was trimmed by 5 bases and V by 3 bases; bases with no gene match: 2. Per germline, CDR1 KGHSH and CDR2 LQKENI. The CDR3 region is CASSPGLADNEQFF. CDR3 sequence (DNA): TGTGCCAGCTCACCGGGACTAGCAGACAATGAGCAGTTCTTC.

The CDR3 spells CASSRALGNEQFF. The DNA for the CDR3 is TGCGCCAGCAGCCGAGCTCTTGGCAATGAGCAGTTCTTC. The V gene is TRBV4-1, the J gene TRBJ2-1; D call uncertain. Trimming took off 4 bases at V and 6 bases at J, with 10 bases between the two ends. Germline V lookup: CDR1 MGHRA, CDR2 YSYEKL. This CDR3 has 13 amino acids.

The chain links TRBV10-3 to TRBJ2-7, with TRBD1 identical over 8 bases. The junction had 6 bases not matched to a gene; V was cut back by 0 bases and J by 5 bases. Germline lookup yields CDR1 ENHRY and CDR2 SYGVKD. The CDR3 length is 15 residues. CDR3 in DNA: TGTGCCATCAGTGAGTCCGTGTCAGGGGGCAACGAGCAGTACTTC. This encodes CAISESVSGGNEQYF.